Listed here are 7 T cell receptor beta chains from one sample, sequenced in a study of T cells in Graves' hyperthyroidism and ophthalmopathy. Researchers took RNA transcripts and amplified the TCR beta CDR3 regions from them. Initially, a first-round RT-PCR of the TCR CDR3 employed the HTBI primer set. TCRdb recomputed calls from the multiplex PCR reads with MiXCR, one row per CDR3 protein. Counted here are a few hundred thousand distinct CDR3 sequences, approximately 44% occurring once; the ten biggest clones make up around 8%. The sample taken for sequencing was peripheral blood or thyroid tissue (not recorded which). Source of these receptors: a woman aged 18-30 years with Graves' hyperthyroidism.

The chain joins TRBV29-1 to TRBJ2-7; 7 nucleotides align to TRBD2. CDR3 length: 11 residues. The V gene's germline CDR1 is SQVTM and CDR2 ANQGSEA. Losses at the gene ends were 2 bases for V and 9 bases for J; bases not matched to a gene: 4. In nucleotides, the CDR3 is TGCAGCGTTGAAATCACGGGGGGGCAGTACTTC. Protein: CSVEITGGQYF.

This chain links TRBV20-1 with TRBJ2-7, with 8 bases matching TRBD2. V was clipped by 0 bases and J by 5 bases; unmatched bases: 12. The CDR3 consists of 16 residues. From germline, CDR1 is DFQATT and CDR2 SNEGSKA (reference sequence). DNA for the CDR3: TGCAGTGCTAGAGAGCGGGAGGAGGAGGGTATCCACGAGCAGTACTTC. Amino acid sequence: CSAREREEEGIHEQYF.

This clonotype was observed a few times. The V gene is TRBV5-1, the J gene TRBJ2-7, with 13 bases identical to TRBD2. The CDR3 is made up of 15 amino acids. Losses at the gene ends were 3 bases for V and 9 bases for J; bases not matched to a gene: 9. Germline CDR1 reads SGHRS; CDR2 reads YFSETQ. The CDR3 here is CASSSGLAGATRQYF. DNA of the CDR3: TGCGCCAGCAGCTCCGGACTAGCGGGAGCAACCAGGCAGTACTTC.

This clonotype appeared once. A much larger clonotype is one base distant, so this may be a read error. The J gene is TRBJ2-7, the V gene TRBV12-3 or TRBV12-4; tentative D call: TRBD2 (5 bases). The CDR3 has 14 residues. The CDR3 DNA sequence: TGTGTCAGCACCGCTACTAGATCCACTGGTGAGCAGTACTTC. Protein sequence: CVSTATRSTGEQYF.

In its sample, this clonotype was seen once. V gene TRBV7-9 combines with J gene TRBJ1-4; D gene ambiguous. V shed 5 bases and J shed 8 bases, with 21 bases lying between them. CDR3 length: 16 residues. Germline V lookup: CDR1 SEHNR, CDR2 FQNEAQ (reference sequence). The CDR3 is CASSPRPGLVREKLFF. CDR3 nucleotides: TGTGCCAGCAGCCCCCGACCCGGACTAGTTAGGGAAAAACTGTTTTTT.

V usage is TRBV7-2 and J usage is TRBJ1-6, with D uncertain. Trimming removed 3 bases at V and 14 bases at J, with 8 bases between. Germline V gene data show CDR1 as SGHTA and CDR2 as FQGNSA. This CDR3 contains 11 residues. CDR3 sequence: CASSLAGALHF. The CDR3 nucleotides read TGTGCCAGCAGCTTGGCGGGAGCCCTCCACTTT.

The sample holds one count of this clonotype. This chain joins TRBV14 and TRBJ2-3; 7 bases are a match to TRBD2. V was pared by 0 bases and J by 3 bases, with 6 bases of the junction left unmatched. CDR3 size: 16 residues. Germline values: CDR1 SGHDN, CDR2 FVKESK. The CDR3 sequence is CASSQEQAGNTDTQYF. The CDR3 DNA reads TGTGCCAGCAGCCAAGAACAAGCGGGAAATACAGATACGCAGTATTTT.